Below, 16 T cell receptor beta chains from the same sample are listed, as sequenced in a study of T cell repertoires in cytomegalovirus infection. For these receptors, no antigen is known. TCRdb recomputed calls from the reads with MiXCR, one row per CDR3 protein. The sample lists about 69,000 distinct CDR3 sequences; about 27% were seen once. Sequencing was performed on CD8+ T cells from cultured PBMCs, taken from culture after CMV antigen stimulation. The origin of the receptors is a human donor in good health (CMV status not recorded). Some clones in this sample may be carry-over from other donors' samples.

The CDR3 here is CATSDFPPPDRGKSEQFF. CDR3 nucleotide sequence: TGTGCCACCAGTGATTTTCCCCCCCCCGACAGGGGGAAGAGTGAGCAGTTCTTC. J is TRBJ2-1 and V is TRBV24-1; 9 bases map to TRBD1. CDR1 is KGHDR and CDR2 is SFDVKD in the germline V gene. With V trimmed by 1 base and J by 9 bases, 15 bases remained unmatched. This CDR3 comprises 18 residues.

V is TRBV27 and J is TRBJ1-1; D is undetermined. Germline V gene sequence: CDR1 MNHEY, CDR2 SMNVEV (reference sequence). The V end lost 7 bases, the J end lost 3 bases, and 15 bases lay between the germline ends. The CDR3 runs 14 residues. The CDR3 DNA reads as TGTGCCAGCACCTTGGGCCCGGGGTACACTGAAGCTTTCTTT. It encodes CASTLGPGYTEAFF.

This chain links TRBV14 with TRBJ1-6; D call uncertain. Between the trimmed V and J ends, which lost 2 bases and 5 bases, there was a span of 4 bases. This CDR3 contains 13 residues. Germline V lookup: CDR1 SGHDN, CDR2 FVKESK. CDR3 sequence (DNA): TGTGCCAGCAGCCAAAGGGATAATTCACCCCTCCACTTT. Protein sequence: CASSQRDNSPLHF.

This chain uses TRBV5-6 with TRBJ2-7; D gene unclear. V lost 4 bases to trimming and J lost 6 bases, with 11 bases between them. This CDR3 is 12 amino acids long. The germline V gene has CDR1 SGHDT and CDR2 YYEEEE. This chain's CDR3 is CASSQTTVEQYF. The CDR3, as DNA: TGTGCCAGCAGCCAGACGACGGTCGAGCAGTACTTC.

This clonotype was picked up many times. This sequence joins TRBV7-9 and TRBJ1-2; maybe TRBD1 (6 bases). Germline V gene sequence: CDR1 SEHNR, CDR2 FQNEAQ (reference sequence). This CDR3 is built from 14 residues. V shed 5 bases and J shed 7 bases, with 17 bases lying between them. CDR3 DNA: TGTGCCAGCAGCCCAGGACAGACCTCTGGTGGCTACACCTTC. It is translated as CASSPGQTSGGYTF.

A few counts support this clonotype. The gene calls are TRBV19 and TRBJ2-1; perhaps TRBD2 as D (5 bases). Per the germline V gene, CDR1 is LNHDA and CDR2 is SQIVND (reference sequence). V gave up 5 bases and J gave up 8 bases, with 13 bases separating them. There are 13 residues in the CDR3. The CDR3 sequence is CASSPTTRDEQFF. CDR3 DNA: TGTGCCAGTAGTCCTACGACGAGGGATGAGCAGTTCTTC. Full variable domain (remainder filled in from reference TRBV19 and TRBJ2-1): DGGITQSPKYLFRKEGQNVTLSCEQNLNHDAMYWYRQDPGQGLRLIYYSQIVNDFQKGDIAEGYSVSREKKESFPLTVTSAQKNPTAFYLCASSPTTRDEQFFGPGTRLTVL.

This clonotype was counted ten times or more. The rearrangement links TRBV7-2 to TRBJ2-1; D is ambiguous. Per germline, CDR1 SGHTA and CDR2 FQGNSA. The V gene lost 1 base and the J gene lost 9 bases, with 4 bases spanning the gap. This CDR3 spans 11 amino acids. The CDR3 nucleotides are TGTGCCAGCAGCTTAGAGGCTGAGCAGTTCTTC. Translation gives CASSLEAEQFF.

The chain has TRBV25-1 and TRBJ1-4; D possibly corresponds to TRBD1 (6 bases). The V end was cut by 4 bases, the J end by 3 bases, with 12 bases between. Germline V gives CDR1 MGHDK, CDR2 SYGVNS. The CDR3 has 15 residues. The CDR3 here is CASSGEGVANEKLFF. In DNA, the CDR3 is TGTGCCAGCAGTGGGGAGGGGGTAGCTAATGAAAAACTGTTTTTT.

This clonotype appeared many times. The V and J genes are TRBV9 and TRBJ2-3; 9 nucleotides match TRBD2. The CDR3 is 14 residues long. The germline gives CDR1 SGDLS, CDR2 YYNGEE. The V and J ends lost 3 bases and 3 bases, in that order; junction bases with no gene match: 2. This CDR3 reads CASSGGGATDTQYF. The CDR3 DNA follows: TGTGCCAGCAGCGGCGGGGGGGCAACAGATACGCAGTATTTT.

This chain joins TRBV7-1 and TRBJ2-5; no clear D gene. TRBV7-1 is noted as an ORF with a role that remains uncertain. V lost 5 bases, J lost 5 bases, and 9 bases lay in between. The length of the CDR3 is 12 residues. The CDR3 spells CASSDHRETQYF. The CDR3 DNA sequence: TGTGCCAGCAGCGACCACCGGGAGACCCAGTACTTC.

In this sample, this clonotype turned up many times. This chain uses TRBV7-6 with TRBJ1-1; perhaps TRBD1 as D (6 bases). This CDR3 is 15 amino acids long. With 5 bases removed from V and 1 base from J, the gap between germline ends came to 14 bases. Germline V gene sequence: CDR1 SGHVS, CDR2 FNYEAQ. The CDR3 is CASSPQRGPNTEAFF. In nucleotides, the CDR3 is TGTGCCAGCAGCCCGCAGCGGGGGCCGAACACTGAAGCTTTCTTT.

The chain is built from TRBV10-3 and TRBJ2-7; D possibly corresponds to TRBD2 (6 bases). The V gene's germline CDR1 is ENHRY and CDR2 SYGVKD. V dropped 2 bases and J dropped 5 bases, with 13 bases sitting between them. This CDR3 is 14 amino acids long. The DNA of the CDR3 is TGTGCCATCAGTGAGGGAGGGAGCTTGGACGAGCAGTACTTC. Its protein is CAISEGGSLDEQYF.

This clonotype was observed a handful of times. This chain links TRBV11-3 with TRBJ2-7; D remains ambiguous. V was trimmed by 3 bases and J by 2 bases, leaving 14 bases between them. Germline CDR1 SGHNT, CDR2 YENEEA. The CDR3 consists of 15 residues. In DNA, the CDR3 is TGTGCCAGCAGCTTTCGCGGAGACCCGACCTACGAGCAGTACTTC. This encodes CASSFRGDPTYEQYF.

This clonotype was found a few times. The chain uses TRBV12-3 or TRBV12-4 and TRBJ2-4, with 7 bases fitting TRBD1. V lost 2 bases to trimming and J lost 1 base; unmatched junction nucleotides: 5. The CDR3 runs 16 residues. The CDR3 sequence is CASSLKQGEAKNIQYF. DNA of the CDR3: TGTGCCAGCAGTTTAAAGCAGGGGGAGGCCAAAAACATTCAGTACTTC.

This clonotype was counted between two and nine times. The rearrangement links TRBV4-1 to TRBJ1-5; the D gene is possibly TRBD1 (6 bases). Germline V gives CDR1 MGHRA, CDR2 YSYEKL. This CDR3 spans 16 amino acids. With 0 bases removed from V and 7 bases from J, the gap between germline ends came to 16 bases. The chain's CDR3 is CASSQEGGGGKQPQHF. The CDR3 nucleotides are TGCGCCAGCAGCCAAGAGGGAGGGGGAGGGAAACAGCCCCAGCATTTT.

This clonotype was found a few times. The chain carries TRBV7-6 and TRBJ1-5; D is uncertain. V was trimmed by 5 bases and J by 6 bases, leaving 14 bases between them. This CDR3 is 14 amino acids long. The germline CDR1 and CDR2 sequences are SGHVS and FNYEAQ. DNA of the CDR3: TGTGCCAGCAGCCCCGAAACGCTCGGTCAGCCCCAGCATTTT. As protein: CASSPETLGQPQHF. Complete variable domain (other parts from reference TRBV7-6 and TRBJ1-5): GAGVSQSPRYKVTKRGQDVALRCDPISGHVSLYWYRQALGQGPEFLTYFNYEAQQDKSGLPNDRFSAERPEGSISTLTIQRTEQRDSAMYRCASSPETLGQPQHFGDGTRLSIL.